The 22 T cell receptor beta chains below all came from one sample that was sequenced in a study of cytotoxic CD8 clonotypes in ibrutinib-treated CLL. TCRdb's copy holds only in-frame clones and misses some; the assay was immunoSEQ multiplex PCR. The profile shows roughly 300,000 clones, around 69% of them singletons. Source: PBMCs, taken at disease progression, from a patient treated with ibrutinib. These receptor sequences come from a human donor with chronic lymphocytic leukemia.

The V and J genes are TRBV28 and TRBJ2-7; 11 bases map to TRBD1. Trimming cost V 3 bases and J 3 bases; bases outside gene matches: 4. This CDR3 comprises 15 residues. The germline V gene has CDR1 MDHEN and CDR2 SYDVKM. In nucleotides, the CDR3 is TGTGCCAGCAGTTTTCTAGGGACAGGGGGCTACGAGCAGTACTTC. Encoded protein: CASSFLGTGGYEQYF.

This rearrangement joins TRBV5-6 to TRBJ2-7, with D perhaps being TRBD1 or TRBD2 (6 bases each). Trimming removed 2 bases from V and 1 base from J, with 10 bases in between. The CDR3 covers 14 residues. Germline CDR1 and CDR2: SGHDT and YYEEEE. This chain's CDR3 is CASSLRGLSYEQYF. The CDR3, as DNA: TGTGCCAGCAGCTTACGGGGGCTGTCCTACGAGCAGTACTTC.

The chain employs TRBV19 and TRBJ1-2; a possible D gene is TRBD1 (5 bases). The germline V and J ends were trimmed by 7 bases and 5 bases, with 17 bases remaining between them. From germline, CDR1 is LNHDA and CDR2 SQIVND (reference sequence). This CDR3 region has 14 residues. The DNA for the CDR3 is TGTGCCAGTACCGCCGGACACTCTCTGTATGGCTACACCTTC. Amino acids: CASTAGHSLYGYTF.

This clone appeared a few times. This sequence joins TRBV10-3 and TRBJ2-7, with no clear D. The CDR3 consists of 11 residues. V lost 3 bases and J lost 3, with 3 bases in between. Per the germline V gene, CDR1 is ENHRY and CDR2 is SYGVKD. The CDR3 is CAISDHYEQYF. The CDR3 DNA reads TGTGCCATCAGTGATCACTACGAGCAGTACTTC.

The gene calls are TRBV9 and TRBJ2-6, with unresolved D. The germline gives CDR1 SGDLS, CDR2 YYNGEE. Trimming removed 0 bases at V and 0 bases at J, with 7 bases between. The CDR3 has 16 amino acids. This chain's CDR3 is CASSVGGRSGANVLTF. DNA of the CDR3: TGTGCCAGCAGCGTAGGCGGCCGCTCTGGGGCCAACGTCCTGACTTTC. Based on the CDR3 plus reference TRBV9 and TRBJ2-6, the full variable domain is DSGVTQTPKHLITATGQRVTLRCSPRSGDLSVYWYQQSLDQGLQFLIQYYNGEERAKGNILERFSAQQFPDLHSELNLSSLELGDSALYFCASSVGGRSGANVLTFGAGSRLTVL.

The rearrangement links TRBV5-1 to TRBJ1-1; D is uncertain. The CDR3 is 12 amino acids. In germline, CDR1 is SGHRS, CDR2 YFSETQ. The germline V and J ends were trimmed by 5 bases and 0 bases, with 5 bases remaining between them. In nucleotides, the CDR3 is TGCGCCAGCAGGGAAGTGAACACTGAAGCTTTCTTT. This sequence encodes CASREVNTEAFF.

This clone has just a few counts. V is TRBV7-2 and J is TRBJ1-5; D is uncertain. From germline, CDR1 is SGHTA and CDR2 FQGNSA. V lost 5 bases, J lost 1 base, and 18 bases lay in between. CDR3 length: 17 residues. The CDR3 sequence is CASSVAITTGSNQPQHF. The CDR3 DNA is TGTGCCAGCAGCGTCGCCATCACAACGGGGAGCAATCAGCCCCAGCATTTT.

The chain is built from TRBV5-4 and TRBJ1-6; the match to TRBD1 covers 7 bases. V lost 5 bases, J lost 0 bases, and 5 bases stayed unmatched. The CDR3 has 16 amino acids. The V gene's germline CDR1 is SGHNT and CDR2 YYREEE (reference sequence). The CDR3 DNA reads TGTGCCAGCAGGGGACAGACGAGCTCCTATAATTCACCCCTCCACTTT. Its translation: CASRGQTSSYNSPLHF.

V usage is TRBV6-1 and J usage is TRBJ1-1, with 8 positions matching TRBD1. Germline V gene sequence: CDR1 MNHNS, CDR2 SASEGT. V lost 0 bases and J lost 5; bases outside the gene matches: 11. The CDR3 spans 17 residues. The CDR3 DNA sequence: TGTGCCAGCAGTGAAGCCGAGAACAGGGGGTCGCGGACTGAAGCTTTCTTT. This sequence encodes CASSEAENRGSRTEAFF.

V is TRBV10-3 and J is TRBJ2-2, with TRBD1 matching over 11 bases. V was clipped by 6 bases and J by 1 base; unmatched bases: 4. The CDR3 has 16 residues. Germline CDR1 and CDR2: ENHRY and SYGVKD. The CDR3 nucleotides are TGTGCCATCAGAGAGGGACAGGGGGAGAACACCGGGGAGCTGTTTTTT. Its protein product is CAIREGQGENTGELFF.

This sequence joins TRBV4-1 and TRBJ1-1, with unresolved D. Trimming pared 1 base from V and 4 bases from J, leaving 16 bases between. Germline lookup yields CDR1 MGHRA and CDR2 YSYEKL. The CDR3 sequence is 16 residues long. Here the CDR3 reads CASSQGPPGWGTEAFF. The CDR3 DNA reads as TGCGCCAGCAGCCAAGGTCCTCCTGGGTGGGGCACTGAAGCTTTCTTT.

CDR3 coding DNA: TGTGCCAGCAGTCCCGGCGGGCTAGCGGGGGTACAAGAGACCCAGTACTTC. Translated: CASSPGGLAGVQETQYF. The chain carries TRBV11-2 and TRBJ2-5; 10 positions match TRBD2. The CDR3 sequence is 17 residues long. The germline CDR1 and CDR2 sequences are SGHAT and FQNNGV. With 6 bases clipped from V and 2 bases from J, the junction kept 12 bases outside the gene matches.

V gene TRBV19 combines with J gene TRBJ1-6; possibly TRBD1 for D (5 bases). This CDR3 has 17 residues. Between the trimmed V and J ends, which lost 4 bases and 8 bases, there was a span of 21 bases. CDR1 LNHDA and CDR2 SQIVND come from the germline V gene (reference sequence). The CDR3 DNA reads as TGTGCCAGTAGTAAGGGAGACAGCGCCTTTGGGGATTCACCCCTCCACTTT. Protein product: CASSKGDSAFGDSPLHF.

V gene TRBV6-5 combines with J gene TRBJ1-5; D gene ambiguous. The CDR3 length is 16 residues. V was trimmed by 0 bases and J by 0 bases, leaving 9 bases between them. The V gene's germline CDR1 is MNHEY and CDR2 SVGAGI. The CDR3 DNA follows: TGTGCCAGCAGTTACTCCCCTTTATCTAGCAATCAGCCCCAGCATTTT. It translates to CASSYSPLSSNQPQHF.

The rearrangement uses TRBV2 and TRBJ1-5; 7 nucleotides match TRBD1. The CDR3 loop spans 15 amino acids. The V gene's germline CDR1 is SNHLY and CDR2 FYNNEI. Trimming removed 3 bases from V and 6 bases from J; junction bases left unmatched: 8. The CDR3 DNA reads TGTGCCAGCAGTGATGACAGGGTTGCGTTTCAGCCCCAGCATTTT. It specifies CASSDDRVAFQPQHF.

The chain carries TRBV18 and TRBJ2-3; 8 nucleotides agree with TRBD1. The CDR3 runs 16 residues. The V gene end was trimmed by 1 base and the J gene end by 7 bases; junction bases not matched to a gene: 10. CDR1 is KGHSH, CDR2 LQKENI, per germline. The chain's CDR3 is CASSPRPGQELNTQYF. The CDR3 DNA reads TGTGCCAGCTCACCACGCCCGGGACAGGAGTTGAATACGCAGTATTTT.

This chain connects TRBV7-8 to TRBJ2-4; TRBD1 might be the D (5 bases). The CDR3 consists of 18 residues. V lost 2 bases and J 0 bases, leaving 17 bases between the germline ends. Germline-derived CDR1 and CDR2 are SGHVS and FQNEAQ. CDR3 residues: CASSLIDRNRLAKNIQYF. The CDR3 DNA sequence: TGTGCCAGCAGCTTAATCGACCGGAACAGGCTAGCCAAAAACATTCAGTACTTC.

This chain connects TRBV21-1 to TRBJ1-2; the DNA was not used to check the table's D call, TRBD1. TRBV21-1 is a known pseudogene. This CDR3 region has 16 residues. The CDR3 DNA reads as TGTGCCAGCAGCAAAATGAGGCCCGGGACAGGGGTTGGCTACACCTTC. Residues: CASSKMRPGTGVGYTF.

The chain recombines TRBV29-1 with TRBJ2-5; perhaps TRBD1 as D (5 bases). The CDR3 covers 13 residues. V was trimmed by 5 bases and J by 5 bases, leaving 15 bases between them. CDR1 is SQVTM and CDR2 is ANQGSEA in the germline V gene. CDR3 region: CSVSGHLRETQYF. CDR3 DNA sequence: TGCAGCGTTTCCGGACACCTTCGGGAGACCCAGTACTTC.

V gene TRBV7-9 combines with J gene TRBJ2-1; TRBD2 matches at 10 bases. The V gene end was trimmed by 3 bases and the J gene end by 5 bases; junction bases not matched to a gene: 10. Germline V CDR1 and CDR2: SEHNR, FQNEAQ (reference sequence). The CDR3 runs 17 residues. CDR3 DNA sequence: TGTGCCAGCAGCTTTAGAGTGATAGCGGGAGGCGACAATGAGCAGTTCTTC. It specifies CASSFRVIAGGDNEQFF.

This chain links TRBV14 with TRBJ2-7; no clear D gene. Germline CDR1 and CDR2: SGHDN and FVKESK. V was clipped by 4 bases and J by 2 bases, with 12 bases between them. The CDR3 extends over 14 amino acids. CDR3 protein: CASSPTLRAYEQYF. In nucleotides, the CDR3 is TGTGCCAGCAGCCCGACCCTTAGGGCCTACGAGCAGTACTTC. The whole variable domain, remainder taken from reference TRBV14 and TRBJ2-7, is EAGVTQFPSHSVIEKGQTVTLRCDPISGHDNLYWYRRVMGKEIKFLLHFVKESKQDESGMPNNRFLAERTGGTYSTLKVQPAELEDSGVYFCASSPTLRAYEQYFGPGTRLTVT.

The chain is built from TRBV20-1 and TRBJ2-7, with D tentatively TRBD2 (5 bases). This CDR3 contains 11 residues. The V gene's germline CDR1 is DFQATT and CDR2 SNEGSKA (reference sequence). Between the trimmed V and J ends, which lost 8 bases and 3 bases, there was a span of 11 bases. This chain's CDR3 is CSTGRGYEQYF. The CDR3 nucleotides are TGCAGTACGGGGAGAGGCTACGAGCAGTACTTC.